This T cell receptor (beta chain) came from a study of CD8 T cells in Susac syndrome. Notes on the study in general: The authors acknowledged that the study's TCR sequencing and HLA analysis involved relatively few individuals.

With random hexamers, reverse transcription was performed on roughly 0.5 to 1 ug of RNA. TCRdb ran MiXCR on the immunoSEQ multiplex PCR reads and lists one entry per CDR3 protein. Here the sample spans hundreds of thousands of distinct CDR3 sequences, approximately 95% being singletons. This clonotype appeared a single time. Its antigen is not known. V dropped 2 bases and J dropped 2 bases, with 12 bases sitting between them. Germline V gene lookup returns CDR1 DFQATT and CDR2 SNEGSKA (reference sequence). The CDR3 runs to 14 residues. Treatment-naive patients with stable or active relapsing-remitting disease served as multiple sclerosis controls.

The receptor was isolated from a human donor with multiple sclerosis. This chain uses TRBV20-1 with TRBJ2-5; D perhaps matches TRBD1 (6 bases). Sequencing was performed on CD4+ T cells from PBMCs. Here the CDR3 DNA reads TGCAGTGCTAGACCCACGGACAGACAAGAGACCCAGTACTTC. Protein sequence: CSARPTDRQETQYF.